Here is one T cell receptor (beta chain) with its context. The CDR3 has 16 residues. Germline CDR1 is SGHDN and CDR2 is FVKESK. The ends lost 5 bases at V and 2 bases at J; junction bases unmatched: 10. Libraries were prepared by immunoSEQ multiplex PCR; TCRdb keeps only in-frame clonotypes and omits some of them. The sample lists more than 50,000 clones; 85% to 90% were seen once. This sample stems from a study of blood T cell repertoires in COVID-19. This clonotype was obtained from a human donor in a cohort sampled during active COVID-19. Sequenced material: peripheral blood. This chain joins TRBV14 and TRBJ2-7, with 9 nucleotides matching TRBD1. CDR3 sequence (DNA): TGTGCCAGCAGCGCAGGACAGGGGCTAATTCCCTACGAGCAGTACTTC. Its translation: CASSAGQGLIPYEQYF.